The 15 T cell receptor beta chains below all came from one sample that was sequenced in a study of STAT5B mutations in CD4+ large granular lymphocyte leukemia (dated by TCRdb to between 2021 and 2024). The protocol used for the library was the immunoSEQ multiplex PCR assay. TCRdb's version of the immuneACCESS table is confined to in-frame rearrangements and falls short of the full clone set. An unresolved V gene accounts for under half of the shortfall where checked; the remainder is of unknown origin. The sample data list approximately 49,000 clones, and under 80% of these were observed just once. The ten most abundant clones make up approximately 1.5% of the sample. Specimen: CD4+ T cells from blood buffy coats. Receptor source: a human donor in good health.

The table lists this clone with a few counts. The chain is built from TRBV5-6 and TRBJ1-6; 10 bases fit TRBD1. Germline V CDR1 and CDR2: SGHDT, YYEEEE. The length of the CDR3 is 16 residues. V trimming: 5 bases; J trimming: 9 bases; junction bases outside the gene matches: 11. CDR3 residues: CASSLSGGTGVSPLHF. The CDR3, as DNA: TGTGCCAGCAGTCTTTCCGGAGGGACAGGGGTTTCACCCCTCCACTTT.

The V call is TRBV2, the J call TRBJ1-1, with D possibly matching TRBD1 (5 bases). The CDR3 runs to 12 residues. CDR1 and CDR2 from the germline V gene are SNHLY and FYNNEI. V was pared by 4 bases and J by 7 bases, with 10 bases between. For the CDR3, the DNA is TGTGCCAGCAGTGTTGATAGGGGTGAAGCTTTCTTT. Its protein is CASSVDRGEAFF.

The rearrangement joins TRBV7-2 to TRBJ2-3; D gene unclear. This CDR3 spans 14 amino acids. In germline, CDR1 is SGHTA, CDR2 FQGNSA. Trimming removed 3 bases at V and 0 bases at J, with 7 bases between. CDR3 DNA: TGTGCCAGCAGCTTTTTCACCAGCACAGATACGCAGTATTTT. This translates into CASSFFTSTDTQYF.

This chain joins TRBV7-2 and TRBJ2-1; D not certain. V lost 2 bases and J 0 bases, leaving 8 bases between the germline ends. Germline V lookup: CDR1 SGHTA, CDR2 FQGNSA. CDR3 length equals 15 residues. CDR3 in amino acids: CASSLLMSSYNEQFF. CDR3 sequence (DNA): TGTGCCAGCAGCTTACTAATGAGCTCCTACAATGAGCAGTTCTTC.

The V call is TRBV15, the J call TRBJ2-3, with 8 bases fitting TRBD2. Germline CDR1 is LNHNV and CDR2 is YYDKDF (reference sequence). The ends lost 5 bases at V and 4 bases at J; junction bases unmatched: 8. The CDR3 has 15 amino acids. This CDR3 is CATSVAGTRPDTQYF. In DNA form, the CDR3 reads TGTGCCACCAGCGTAGCCGGGACTAGGCCAGATACGCAGTATTTT.

The chain carries TRBV6-6 and TRBJ2-4; D could derive from TRBD1 or TRBD2 (5 bases each). The V end lost 7 bases, the J end lost 6 bases, and 13 bases lay between the germline ends. The germline V gene has CDR1 MNHNY and CDR2 SVGAGI (reference sequence). This CDR3 contains 13 residues. DNA for the CDR3: TGTGCCAGCAACTATGGGGGAGTAAACATTCAGTACTTC. Encoded protein: CASNYGGVNIQYF.

The chain has TRBV2 and TRBJ2-7; D is uncertain. Trimming pared 6 bases from V and 13 bases from J, leaving 10 bases between. The CDR3 has 9 residues. The V gene's germline CDR1 is SNHLY and CDR2 FYNNEI. The CDR3 reads CASRTLGYF. CDR3 nucleotide sequence: TGTGCCAGCAGGACCCTGGGCTACTTC.

The V call is TRBV7-9, the J call TRBJ2-5, with D unresolved. The CDR3 runs to 13 residues. V dropped 5 bases and J dropped 4 bases, with 11 bases sitting between them. Germline loops: CDR1 SEHNR, CDR2 FQNEAQ (reference sequence). In nucleotides, the CDR3 is TGTGCCAGCAGCCCGGAGCTGCCAGAGACCCAGTACTTC. Translated, it gives CASSPELPETQYF.

The rearrangement joins TRBV7-9 to TRBJ1-1; TRBD1 matches at 7 bases. Germline-derived CDR1 and CDR2 are SEHNR and FQNEAQ (reference sequence). CDR3 length equals 13 residues. V dropped 5 bases and J dropped 3; count of bases not matched to a gene: 3. The CDR3 reads CASSRQGDTEAFF. The CDR3 DNA sequence: TGTGCCAGCAGCCGGCAGGGGGACACTGAAGCTTTCTTT.

This clone has a single count. The chain employs TRBV6-5 and TRBJ2-5, with D tentatively TRBD1 (5 bases). The CDR3 is 13 amino acids. Germline CDR1 reads MNHEY; CDR2 reads SVGAGI. V was clipped by 4 bases and J by 5 bases, with 11 bases between them. As DNA, the CDR3 is TGTGCCAGCAGTTCCAGGGCTATTGAGACCCAGTACTTC. Residues: CASSSRAIETQYF.

The V and J genes are TRBV19 and TRBJ1-5, with no clear D. CDR3 length: 12 residues. Germline V gene lookup returns CDR1 LNHDA and CDR2 SQIVND (reference sequence). The V gene lost 5 bases and the J gene lost 9 bases, with 11 bases spanning the gap. The CDR3 loop is CASSPESAPQHF. The DNA of the CDR3 is TGTGCCAGTAGTCCGGAATCGGCGCCCCAGCATTTT.

The chain couples TRBV2 to TRBJ2-2, with TRBD1 identical over 8 bases. The CDR3 runs 15 residues. Germline loops: CDR1 SNHLY, CDR2 FYNNEI. The V and J ends lost 9 bases and 5 bases, in that order; junction bases with no gene match: 11. Here the CDR3 reads CASTQGAYLTGELFF. The CDR3 DNA sequence: TGTGCCAGTACCCAGGGGGCGTATCTGACCGGGGAGCTGTTTTTT.

Worth noting for this clone: Other nucleotide sequences from this sample produce the same CDR3. The chain combines TRBV29-1 with TRBJ1-1, with D unresolved. Germline V gene data show CDR1 as SQVTM and CDR2 as ANQGSEA. There are 12 residues in the CDR3. Trimming left V 4 bases short and J 4 bases short, with 10 bases between. The CDR3 loop reads CSVVILGTEAFF. Here the CDR3 DNA reads TGCAGCGTTGTTATATTGGGCACTGAAGCTTTCTTT.

This clone has more than one count but fewer than ten. The chain uses TRBV19 and TRBJ1-1; 9 positions agree with TRBD1. V was clipped by 6 bases and J by 6 bases; unmatched bases: 11. Germline V gene sequence: CDR1 LNHDA, CDR2 SQIVND (reference sequence). The CDR3 is made up of 15 amino acids. CDR3 DNA: TGTGCCAGTAGCCTAGCTACAGGGGGCAGTGCTGAAGCTTTCTTT. Its protein is CASSLATGGSAEAFF.

V gene TRBV7-2 combines with J gene TRBJ1-4; TRBD1 is a possible D gene (6 bases). This CDR3 has 16 amino acids. The V end was cut by 1 base, the J end by 7 bases, with 16 bases between. Germline CDR1 SGHTA, CDR2 FQGNSA. CDR3 in amino acids: CASSLVGAGGGEKLFF. The CDR3 DNA follows: TGTGCCAGCAGCTTAGTTGGGGCGGGGGGCGGTGAAAAACTGTTTTTT. The full variable domain, rest sourced from reference TRBV7-2 and TRBJ1-4, is GAGVSQSPSNKVTEKGKDVELRCDPISGHTALYWYRQSLGQGLEFLIYFQGNSAPDKSGLPSDRFSAERTGGSVSTLTIQRTQQEDSAVYLCASSLVGAGGGEKLFFGSGTQLSVL.